These 19 T cell receptor beta chains originate from one sample sequenced in a study of OX40 agonist ivuxolimab in advanced cancers. The table came from immunoSEQ multiplex PCR; TCRdb's copy has only in-frame clones and leaves some out. Of 19,000 or so clones detected, less than 75% appear once; the ten largest clones hold roughly 30%. The material sequenced was CD4+ or CD8+ T cells sorted from blood, taken in a trial of the OX40 agonist ivuxolimab. These receptors were taken from an adult with an advanced solid tumor such as melanoma, head and neck, liver or kidney cancer.

J is TRBJ2-1 and V is TRBV6-5; TRBD2 aligns across 7 bases. V lost 2 bases and J lost 7; bases outside the gene matches: 5. The V gene's germline CDR1 is MNHEY and CDR2 SVGAGI. CDR3 length equals 14 residues. The CDR3 region has the DNA TGTGCCAGCAGTTACCGGGAGGTCAGTAATGAGCAGTTCTTC. This gives the protein CASSYREVSNEQFF.

The chain combines TRBV23-1 with TRBJ2-1, with 7 bases that match TRBD2. TRBV23-1 is designated an ORF whose function remains uncertain. J gave up 5 bases and V 2 bases, and 6 bases lay outside the gene matches. The CDR3 totals 15 residues. DNA for the CDR3: TGCGCCAGCAGTCAAGGTCTAGCGGTGAACAATGAGCAGTTCTTC. Translated, it gives CASSQGLAVNNEQFF.

The rearrangement uses TRBV4-1 and TRBJ2-4; D call uncertain. CDR1 is MGHRA and CDR2 is YSYEKL in the germline V gene. Deletions cut 1 base from V and 0 bases from J, with 10 bases between. CDR3 length: 16 residues. CDR3 region: CASSQGISLAKNIQYF. CDR3 nucleotides: TGCGCCAGCAGCCAAGGAATTTCACTAGCCAAAAACATTCAGTACTTC.

The chain joins TRBV6-4 to TRBJ2-5, with 7 bases identical to TRBD2. CDR3 length equals 20 residues. V trimming: 2 bases; J trimming: 0 bases; junction bases outside the gene matches: 18. CDR1 and CDR2 (germline): MRHNA, SNTAGT. The CDR3 coding sequence is TGTGCCAGCAGTGACCGACCCCGGGACTACCGAGGGCCTAACCAAGAGACCCAGTACTTC. It translates to CASSDRPRDYRGPNQETQYF.

The rearrangement links TRBV6-1 to TRBJ2-7, with a weak D call TRBD2 (6 bases). Germline loops: CDR1 MNHNS, CDR2 SASEGT. The CDR3 covers 14 residues. V was cut by 5 bases and J by 0 bases, with 11 bases left in between. In nucleotides, the CDR3 is TGTGCCAGCAGTAGCCGGGGGAGCTCCTACGAGCAGTACTTC. Amino acids: CASSSRGSSYEQYF.

The rearrangement joins TRBV9 to TRBJ2-5, with D possibly TRBD2 on 6 matching bases. Looked up from germline, CDR1 is SGDLS and CDR2 is YYNGEE. V lost 3 bases and J lost 7, with 19 bases in between. The CDR3 runs to 15 residues. CDR3 nucleotides: TGTGCCAGCAGCGGAGAATATGGGGGGTTCGGGACCCAGTACTTC. Its translation: CASSGEYGGFGTQYF.

By its share, this clone is medium-sized (0.01 to 0.1%). The chain has TRBV27 and TRBJ1-2, with 7 bases identical to TRBD1. The CDR3 consists of 15 residues. The V and J ends lost 5 bases and 2 bases, in that order; junction bases with no gene match: 8. The germline V gene has CDR1 MNHEY and CDR2 SMNVEV (reference sequence). As DNA, the CDR3 is TGTGCCAGCAGTCACCGGGACAGCCGGAACTATGGCTACACCTTC. This codes for CASSHRDSRNYGYTF.

This clone is a singleton in its sample. The chain couples TRBV30 to TRBJ2-7; possible D gene TRBD2, 6 bases. CDR1 and CDR2 from the germline V gene are GTSNPN and SVGIG (reference sequence). The CDR3 has 15 amino acids. V was shortened by 4 bases and J by 5 bases, with 21 bases between the two germline ends. The CDR3 region is CAWKTSPAPGDEQYF. The CDR3 DNA reads TGTGCCTGGAAGACCTCCCCGGCCCCGGGGGACGAGCAGTACTTC.

This clone was counted between two and nine times. The genes are TRBV14 and TRBJ2-5, with 7 positions matching TRBD2. CDR3 length equals 11 residues. V gave up 6 bases and J gave up 7 bases; unmatched junction bases: 2. CDR1 SGHDN and CDR2 FVKESK come from the germline V gene. CDR3 sequence reads: CASRKRGTQYF. In DNA, the CDR3 is TGTGCCAGCAGGAAGCGGGGGACCCAGTACTTC.

This clone is medium-sized in the sample. The rearrangement uses TRBV4-3 and TRBJ1-5; no firm D call. Germline V gene lookup returns CDR1 LGHNA and CDR2 YSLEER. Trimming stripped 0 bases from V and 5 bases from J, with 14 bases between. The CDR3 spans 16 residues. CDR3: CASSQDRVGRDQPQHF. Here the CDR3 DNA reads TGCGCCAGCAGCCAAGATCGGGTAGGCCGGGATCAGCCCCAGCATTTT.

The rearrangement links TRBV19 to TRBJ1-4; D uncertain. This CDR3 spans 13 amino acids. The germline V and J ends were trimmed by 1 base and 8 bases, with 8 bases remaining between them. The V gene's germline CDR1 is LNHDA and CDR2 SQIVND (reference sequence). CDR3 DNA sequence: TGTGCCAGTAGTATAGTCCTGGGGGAAAAACTGTTTTTT. Translating it yields CASSIVLGEKLFF. The whole variable domain, filled in from reference TRBV19 and TRBJ1-4, reads DGGITQSPKYLFRKEGQNVTLSCEQNLNHDAMYWYRQDPGQGLRLIYYSQIVNDFQKGDIAEGYSVSREKKESFPLTVTSAQKNPTAFYLCASSIVLGEKLFFGSGTQLSVL.

The V call is TRBV7-8, the J call TRBJ2-3, with D perhaps matching TRBD2 (6 bases). This CDR3 contains 15 residues. V shed 4 bases and J shed 1 base, with 12 bases lying between them. Germline assignment: CDR1 SGHVS and CDR2 FQNEAQ. As DNA, the CDR3 is TGTGCCAGCAGCTCCCGACTAGTAGGCACAGATACGCAGTATTTT. This codes for CASSSRLVGTDTQYF.

This chain uses TRBV7-8 with TRBJ1-5; 7 nucleotides line up with TRBD1. Germline values: CDR1 SGHVS, CDR2 FQNEAQ. Germline trimming cut 7 bases from V and 2 bases from J; bases unmatched to any gene: 14. The CDR3 length is 17 residues. The CDR3 is CASTQGPGGNGNQPQHF. The CDR3 nucleotides are TGTGCCAGCACCCAAGGTCCAGGGGGGAATGGCAATCAGCCCCAGCATTTT.

This clone came up once. This rearrangement joins TRBV29-1 to TRBJ2-5; D is unclear. CDR3 length: 13 residues. Germline assignment: CDR1 SQVTM and CDR2 ANQGSEA. The V end was cut by 2 bases, the J end by 1 base, with 8 bases between. The DNA of the CDR3 is TGCAGCGTTGAACGCAGAGTCCAAGAGACCCAGTACTTC. Translated: CSVERRVQETQYF.

The CDR3 here is CASSPGLAGGLEADTQYF. The CDR3 bases are TGTGCCAGCAGTCCCGGACTAGCGGGAGGACTGGAGGCAGATACGCAGTATTTT. This rearrangement joins TRBV28 to TRBJ2-3; TRBD2 matches at 14 bases. CDR1 and CDR2 (germline): MDHEN, SYDVKM. V was clipped by 5 bases and J by 4 bases; unmatched bases: 11. The CDR3 runs to 18 residues.

The chain combines TRBV9 with TRBJ2-3; 10 bases map to TRBD2. The CDR3 sequence is 18 residues long. In germline, CDR1 is SGDLS, CDR2 YYNGEE. With 2 bases clipped from V and 3 bases from J, the junction kept 12 bases outside the gene matches. CDR3: CASSVAGNGLAETDTQYF. DNA of the CDR3: TGTGCCAGCAGCGTCGCGGGGAACGGACTAGCGGAAACAGATACGCAGTATTTT.

The chain joins TRBV5-8 to TRBJ1-1; no clear D gene. In germline, CDR1 is SGHTS, CDR2 YDEGEE. V was clipped by 4 bases and J by 1 base, with 14 bases between them. This CDR3 is 15 amino acids long. CDR3 amino acids: CASSRKRPWNTEAFF. DNA for the CDR3: TGTGCCAGCAGCCGAAAAAGACCATGGAACACTGAAGCTTTCTTT.

This clone was picked up a small number of times. The chain carries TRBV21-1 and TRBJ2-5; the table's D call of TRBD2 was not tested on the DNA. TRBV21-1 is a pseudogene locus. The CDR3 extends over 14 amino acids. CDR3 sequence: CASSPPGGEETQYF. CDR3 nucleotide sequence: TGTGCCAGCAGCCCCCCTGGAGGAGAGGAGACCCAGTACTTC.

The chain carries TRBV7-9 and TRBJ2-5, with a possible D match to TRBD2 (5 bases). The CDR3 has 14 amino acids. Germline lookup yields CDR1 SEHNR and CDR2 FQNEAQ (reference sequence). The V end lost 7 bases, the J end lost 3 bases, and 15 bases lay between the germline ends. CDR3 residues: CASTKIATKETQYF. For the CDR3, the DNA is TGTGCCAGCACCAAGATAGCGACTAAAGAGACCCAGTACTTC.